This T cell receptor beta chain appears in the sequencing data of a study of Tregs in tolerant kidney transplant recipients. About the study: Mixed chimerism was transient after nonmyeloablative marrow transplants from related graft donors.

Sequencing used immunoSEQ multiplex PCR; TCRdb keeps in-frame clones, though not all of them. The data show approximately 67,000 clones, 80% to 95% seen once. Unstimulated regulatory T cells (CD4+CD25+CD127-), CD4+CD25- non-regulatory cells, CD4 and CD8 cells were FACS-sorted from thawed PBMCs. Germline values: CDR1 SGHNT, CDR2 YYREEE (reference sequence). The CDR3 contains 15 residues. The origin of this receptor is a human donor who received a combined kidney and bone marrow transplant. J is TRBJ2-7 and V is TRBV5-4, with 10 bases lining up with TRBD1. Sequences were derived from CD8+ T cells from blood, sampled before the transplant. The CDR3 nucleotides are TGTGCGAGCGGGGACATGGACAGGGGGTCCCACGAGCAGTACTTC. Amino acid sequence: CASGDMDRGSHEQYF.